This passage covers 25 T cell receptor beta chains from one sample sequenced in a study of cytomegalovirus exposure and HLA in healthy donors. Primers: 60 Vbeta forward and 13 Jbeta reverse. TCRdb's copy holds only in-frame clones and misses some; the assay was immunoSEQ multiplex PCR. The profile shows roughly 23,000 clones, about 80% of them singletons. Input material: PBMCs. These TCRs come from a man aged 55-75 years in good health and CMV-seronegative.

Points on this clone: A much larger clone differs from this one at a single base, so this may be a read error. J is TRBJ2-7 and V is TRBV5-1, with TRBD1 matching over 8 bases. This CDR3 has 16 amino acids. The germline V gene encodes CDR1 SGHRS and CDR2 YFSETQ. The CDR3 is CACSYEGQASSYEQYF. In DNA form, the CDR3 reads TGCGCCTGCAGTTACGAGGGACAGGCCTCTTCCTACGAGCAGTACTTC.

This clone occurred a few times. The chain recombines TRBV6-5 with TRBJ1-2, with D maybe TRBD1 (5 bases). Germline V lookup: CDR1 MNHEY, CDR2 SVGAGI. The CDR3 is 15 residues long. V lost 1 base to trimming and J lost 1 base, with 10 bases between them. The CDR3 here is CASSYFRGSNYGYTF. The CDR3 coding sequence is TGTGCCAGCAGTTACTTCCGGGGGAGTAACTATGGCTACACCTTC.

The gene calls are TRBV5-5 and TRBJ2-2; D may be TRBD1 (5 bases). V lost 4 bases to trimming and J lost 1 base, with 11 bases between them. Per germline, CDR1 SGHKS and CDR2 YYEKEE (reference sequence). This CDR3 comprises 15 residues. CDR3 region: CASSLRTGNTGELFF. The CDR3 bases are TGTGCCAGCAGCCTCCGAACAGGGAACACCGGGGAGCTGTTTTTT.

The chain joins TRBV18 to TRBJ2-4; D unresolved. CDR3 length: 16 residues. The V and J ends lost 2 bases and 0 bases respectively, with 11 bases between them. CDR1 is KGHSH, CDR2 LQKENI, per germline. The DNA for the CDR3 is TGTGCCAGCTCACCAGTTATTAGCCTAGCCAAAAACATTCAGTACTTC. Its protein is CASSPVISLAKNIQYF. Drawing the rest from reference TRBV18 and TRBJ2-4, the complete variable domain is NAGVMQNPRHLVRRRGQEARLRCSPMKGHSHVYWYRQLPEEGLKFMVYLQKENIIDESGMPKERFSAEFPKEGPSILRIQQVVRGDSAAYFCASSPVISLAKNIQYFGAGTRLSVL.

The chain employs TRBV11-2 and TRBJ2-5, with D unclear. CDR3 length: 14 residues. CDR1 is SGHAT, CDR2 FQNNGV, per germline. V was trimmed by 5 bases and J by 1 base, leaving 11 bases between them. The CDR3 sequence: CASSPPGLQETQYF. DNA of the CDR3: TGTGCCAGCAGCCCCCCGGGTCTCCAAGAGACCCAGTACTTC. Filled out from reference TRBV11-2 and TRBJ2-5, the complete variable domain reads EAGVAQSPRYKIIEKRQSVAFWCNPISGHATLYWYQQILGQGPKLLIQFQNNGVVDDSQLPKDRFSAERLKGVDSTLKIQPAKLEDSAVYLCASSPPGLQETQYFGPGTRLLVL.

DNA for the CDR3: TGTGCCTGGAGCCGGGACAGGGCATTTGTTAAGCGCTACACCTTC. It translates to CAWSRDRAFVKRYTF. The gene calls are TRBV30 and TRBJ1-2; TRBD1 matches at 9 bases. Germline CDR1 GTSNPN, CDR2 SVGIG (reference sequence). J gave up 9 bases and V 3 bases, and 14 bases lay outside the gene matches. The CDR3 covers 15 residues.

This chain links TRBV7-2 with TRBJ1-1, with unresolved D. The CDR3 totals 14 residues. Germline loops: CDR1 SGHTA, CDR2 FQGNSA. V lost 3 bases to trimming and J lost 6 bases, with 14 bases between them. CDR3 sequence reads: CASSFKEGGPEAFF. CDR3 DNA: TGTGCCAGCAGCTTTAAAGAGGGAGGGCCTGAAGCTTTCTTT. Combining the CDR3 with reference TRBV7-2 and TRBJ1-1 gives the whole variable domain GAGVSQSPSNKVTEKGKDVELRCDPISGHTALYWYRQSLGQGLEFLIYFQGNSAPDKSGLPSDRFSAERTGGSVSTLTIQRTQQEDSAVYLCASSFKEGGPEAFFGQGTRLTVV.

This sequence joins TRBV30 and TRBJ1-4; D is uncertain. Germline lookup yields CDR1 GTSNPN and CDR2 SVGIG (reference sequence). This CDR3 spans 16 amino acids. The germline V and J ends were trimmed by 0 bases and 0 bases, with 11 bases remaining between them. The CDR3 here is CAWSVMRLATNEKLFF. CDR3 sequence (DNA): TGTGCCTGGAGTGTAATGAGACTCGCAACTAATGAAAAACTGTTTTTT.

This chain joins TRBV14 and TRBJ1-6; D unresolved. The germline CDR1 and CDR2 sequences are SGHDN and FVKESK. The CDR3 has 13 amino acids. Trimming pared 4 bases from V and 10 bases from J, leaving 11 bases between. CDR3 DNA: TGTGCCAGCAGCCGCGGAGGGAGCTCACCCCTCCACTTT. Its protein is CASSRGGSSPLHF.

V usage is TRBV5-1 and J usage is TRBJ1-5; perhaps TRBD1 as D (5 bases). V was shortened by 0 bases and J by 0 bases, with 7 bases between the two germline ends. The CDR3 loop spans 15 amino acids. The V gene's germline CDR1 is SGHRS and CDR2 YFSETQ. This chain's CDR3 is CASSLEGYSNQPQHF. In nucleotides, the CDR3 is TGCGCCAGCAGCTTGGAGGGGTATAGCAATCAGCCCCAGCATTTT.

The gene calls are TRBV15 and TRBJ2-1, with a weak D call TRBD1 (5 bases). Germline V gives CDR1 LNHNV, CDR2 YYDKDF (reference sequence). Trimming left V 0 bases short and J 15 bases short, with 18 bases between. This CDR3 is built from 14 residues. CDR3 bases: TGTGCCACCAGCAGAGATCACGAGCAGGGTCAGGTGTTCTTC. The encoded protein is CATSRDHEQGQVFF.

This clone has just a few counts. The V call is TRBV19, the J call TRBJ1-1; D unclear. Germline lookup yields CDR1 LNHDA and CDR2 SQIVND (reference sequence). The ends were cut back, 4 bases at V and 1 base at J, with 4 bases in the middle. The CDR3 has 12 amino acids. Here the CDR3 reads CASSTGNTEAFF. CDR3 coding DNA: TGTGCCAGTAGTACCGGGAACACTGAAGCTTTCTTT.

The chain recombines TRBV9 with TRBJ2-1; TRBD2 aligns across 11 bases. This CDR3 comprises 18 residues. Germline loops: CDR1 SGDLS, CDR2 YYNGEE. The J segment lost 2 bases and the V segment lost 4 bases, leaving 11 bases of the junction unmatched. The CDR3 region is CASSLGLAGGAAYNEQFF. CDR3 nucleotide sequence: TGTGCCAGCAGCTTGGGGCTAGCGGGAGGCGCTGCCTACAATGAGCAGTTCTTC.

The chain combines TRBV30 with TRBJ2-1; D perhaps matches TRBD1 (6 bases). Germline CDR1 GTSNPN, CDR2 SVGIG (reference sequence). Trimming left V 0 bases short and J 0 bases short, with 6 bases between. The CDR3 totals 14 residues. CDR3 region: CAWSVGGSYNEQFF. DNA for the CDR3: TGTGCCTGGAGTGTAGGGGGCTCCTACAATGAGCAGTTCTTC.

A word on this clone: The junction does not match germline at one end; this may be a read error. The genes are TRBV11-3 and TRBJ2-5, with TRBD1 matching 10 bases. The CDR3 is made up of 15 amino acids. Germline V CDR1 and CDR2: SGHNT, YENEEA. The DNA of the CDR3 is TGTCCCAGCAGCCGGGGACAGGGGACCCGAGAGACCCAGTACTTC. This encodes CPSSRGQGTRETQYF.

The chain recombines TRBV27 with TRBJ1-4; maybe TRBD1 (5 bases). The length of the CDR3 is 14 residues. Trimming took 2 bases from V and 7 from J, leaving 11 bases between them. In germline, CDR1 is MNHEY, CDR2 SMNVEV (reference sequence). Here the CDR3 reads CASSLGAVPEKLFF. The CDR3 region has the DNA TGTGCCAGCAGTTTAGGGGCCGTGCCTGAAAAACTGTTTTTT.

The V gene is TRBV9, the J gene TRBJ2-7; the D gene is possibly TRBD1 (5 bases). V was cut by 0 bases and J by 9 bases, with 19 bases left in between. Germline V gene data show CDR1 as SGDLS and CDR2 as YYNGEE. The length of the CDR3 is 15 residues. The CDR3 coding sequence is TGTGCCAGCAGCGTAGGAACAGGAGACCCTACGACGCAGTACTTC. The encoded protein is CASSVGTGDPTTQYF. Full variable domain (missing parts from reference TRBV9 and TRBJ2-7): DSGVTQTPKHLITATGQRVTLRCSPRSGDLSVYWYQQSLDQGLQFLIQYYNGEERAKGNILERFSAQQFPDLHSELNLSSLELGDSALYFCASSVGTGDPTTQYFGPGTRLTVT.

The CDR3: CASSPEGLRNEQFF. The CDR3 bases are TGTGCCAGCAGCCCCGAGGGACTCCGCAATGAGCAGTTCTTC. This chain connects TRBV11-3 to TRBJ2-1, with a weak D call TRBD2 (6 bases). Trimming left V 5 bases short and J 6 bases short, with 14 bases between. The CDR3 is made up of 14 amino acids. Per the germline V gene, CDR1 is SGHNT and CDR2 is YENEEA.

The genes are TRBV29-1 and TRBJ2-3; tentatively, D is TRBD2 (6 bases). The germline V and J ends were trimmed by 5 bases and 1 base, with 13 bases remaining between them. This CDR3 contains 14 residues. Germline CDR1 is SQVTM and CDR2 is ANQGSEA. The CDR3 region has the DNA TGCAGCGTTCTTGGACTACGCGGCACAGATACGCAGTATTTT. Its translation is CSVLGLRGTDTQYF.

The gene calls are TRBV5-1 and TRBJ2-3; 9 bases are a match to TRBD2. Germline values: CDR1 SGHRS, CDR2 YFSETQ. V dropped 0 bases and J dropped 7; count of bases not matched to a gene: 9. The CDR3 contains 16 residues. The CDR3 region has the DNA TGCGCCAGCAGCTTGGTGGCTGTAGCGGGGGTGAATACGCAGTATTTT. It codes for CASSLVAVAGVNTQYF.

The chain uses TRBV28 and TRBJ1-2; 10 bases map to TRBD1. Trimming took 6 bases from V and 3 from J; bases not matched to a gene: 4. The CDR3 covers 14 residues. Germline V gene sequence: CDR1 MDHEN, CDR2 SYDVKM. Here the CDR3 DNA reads TGTGCCAGCAGCATAGGACAGGGGGACTATGGCTACACCTTC. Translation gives CASSIGQGDYGYTF.

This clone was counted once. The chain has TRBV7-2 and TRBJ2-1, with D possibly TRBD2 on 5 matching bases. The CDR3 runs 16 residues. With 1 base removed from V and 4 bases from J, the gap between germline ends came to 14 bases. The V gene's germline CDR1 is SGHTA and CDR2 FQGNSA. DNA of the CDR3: TGTGCCAGCAGCTTAGTTACGGGATACAAGTACAATGAGCAGTTCTTC. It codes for CASSLVTGYKYNEQFF.

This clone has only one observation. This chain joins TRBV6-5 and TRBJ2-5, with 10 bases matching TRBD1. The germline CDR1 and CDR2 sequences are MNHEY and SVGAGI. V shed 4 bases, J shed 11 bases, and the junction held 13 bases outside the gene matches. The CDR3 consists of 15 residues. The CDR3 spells CASSSQGTGVREQYF. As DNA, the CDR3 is TGTGCCAGCAGTTCCCAGGGGACAGGGGTGAGGGAGCAGTACTTC.

CDR3: CASSRQASSGNTIYF. The CDR3 nucleotides read TGTGCCAGCAGCCGACAGGCGTCCTCTGGAAACACCATATATTTT. The chain joins TRBV7-2 to TRBJ1-3; D might be TRBD1 (6 bases). Germline V gene data show CDR1 as SGHTA and CDR2 as FQGNSA. The V gene lost 5 bases and the J gene lost 0 bases, with 11 bases spanning the gap. This CDR3 contains 15 residues. The entire variable domain, with the rest obtained from reference TRBV7-2 and TRBJ1-3, is as follows: GAGVSQSPSNKVTEKGKDVELRCDPISGHTALYWYRQSLGQGLEFLIYFQGNSAPDKSGLPSDRFSAERTGGSVSTLTIQRTQQEDSAVYLCASSRQASSGNTIYFGEGSWLTVV.

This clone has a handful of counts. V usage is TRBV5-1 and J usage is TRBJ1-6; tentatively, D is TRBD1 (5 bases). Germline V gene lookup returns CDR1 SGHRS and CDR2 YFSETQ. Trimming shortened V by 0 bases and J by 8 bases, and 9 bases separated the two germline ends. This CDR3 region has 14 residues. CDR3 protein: CASSLEGQDSPLHF. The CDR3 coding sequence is TGCGCCAGCAGCTTGGAGGGGCAGGATTCACCCCTCCACTTT.